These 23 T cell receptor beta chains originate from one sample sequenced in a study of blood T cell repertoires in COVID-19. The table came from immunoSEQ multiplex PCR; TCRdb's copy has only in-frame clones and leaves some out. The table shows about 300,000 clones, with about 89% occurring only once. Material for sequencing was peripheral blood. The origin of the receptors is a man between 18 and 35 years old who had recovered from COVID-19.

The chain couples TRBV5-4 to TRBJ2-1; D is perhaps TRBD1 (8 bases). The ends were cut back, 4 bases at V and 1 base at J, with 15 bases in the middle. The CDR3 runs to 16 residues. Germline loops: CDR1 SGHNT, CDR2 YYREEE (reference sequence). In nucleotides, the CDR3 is TGTGCCAGCAGCAAACAGGGGGGAGGGTCCTACAATGAGCAGTTCTTC. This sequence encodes CASSKQGGGSYNEQFF. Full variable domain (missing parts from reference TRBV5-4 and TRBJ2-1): ETGVTQSPTHLIKTRGQQVTLRCSSQSGHNTVSWYQQALGQGPQFIFQYYREEENGRGNFPPRFSGLQFPNYSSELNVNALELDDSALYLCASSKQGGGSYNEQFFGPGTRLTVL.

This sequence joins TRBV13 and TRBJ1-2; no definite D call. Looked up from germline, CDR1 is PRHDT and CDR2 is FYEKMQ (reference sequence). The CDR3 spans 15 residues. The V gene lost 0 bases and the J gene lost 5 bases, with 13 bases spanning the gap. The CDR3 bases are TGTGCCAGCAGCTTAGGCGACTTTCCAAAATATGGCTACACCTTC. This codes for CASSLGDFPKYGYTF.

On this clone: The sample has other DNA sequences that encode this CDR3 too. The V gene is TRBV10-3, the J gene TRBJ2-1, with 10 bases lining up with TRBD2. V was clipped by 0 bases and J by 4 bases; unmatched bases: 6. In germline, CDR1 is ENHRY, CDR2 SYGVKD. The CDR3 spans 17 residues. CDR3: CAISESGLAGAYNEQFF. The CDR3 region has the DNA TGTGCCATCAGTGAGTCGGGTCTAGCGGGGGCGTACAATGAGCAGTTCTTC.

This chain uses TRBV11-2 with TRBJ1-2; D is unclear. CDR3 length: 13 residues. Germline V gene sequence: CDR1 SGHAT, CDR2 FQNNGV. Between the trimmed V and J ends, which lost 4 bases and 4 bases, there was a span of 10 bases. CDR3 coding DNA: TGTGCCAGCAGCTGGAGGGATCTCTATGGCTACACCTTC. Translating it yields CASSWRDLYGYTF.

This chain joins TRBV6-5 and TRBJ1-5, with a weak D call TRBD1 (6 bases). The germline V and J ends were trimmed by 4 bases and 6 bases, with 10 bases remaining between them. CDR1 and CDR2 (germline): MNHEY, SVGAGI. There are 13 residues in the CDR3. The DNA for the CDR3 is TGTGCCAGCAGTTTCTCAGGGGTTCAGCCCCAGCATTTT. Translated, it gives CASSFSGVQPQHF.

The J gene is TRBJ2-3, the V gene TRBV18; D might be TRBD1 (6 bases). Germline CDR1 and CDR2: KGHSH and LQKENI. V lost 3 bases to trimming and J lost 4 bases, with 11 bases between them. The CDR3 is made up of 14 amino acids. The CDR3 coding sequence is TGTGCCAGCTCACCCCCCCAGGGGTCAGATACGCAGTATTTT. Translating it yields CASSPPQGSDTQYF.

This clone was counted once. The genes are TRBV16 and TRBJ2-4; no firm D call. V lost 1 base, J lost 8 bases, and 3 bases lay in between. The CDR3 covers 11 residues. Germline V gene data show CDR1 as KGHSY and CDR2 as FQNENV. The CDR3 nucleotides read TGTGCCAGCAGCCAATTCGACATTCAGTACTTC. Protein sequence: CASSQFDIQYF.

Here the CDR3 DNA reads TGTGCCAGCAGCCACTTGCGGGGGGCCCTTAGCACAGATACGCAGTATTTT. Protein product: CASSHLRGALSTDTQYF. This chain links TRBV3-1 (or the pseudogene TRBV3-2) with TRBJ2-3; the match to TRBD2 covers 8 bases. The V segment lost 3 bases and the J segment 0 bases; nucleotides outside the gene matches: 8. The V gene's germline CDR1 is LGHDT and CDR2 YNNKEL (reference sequence). CDR3 size: 17 residues.

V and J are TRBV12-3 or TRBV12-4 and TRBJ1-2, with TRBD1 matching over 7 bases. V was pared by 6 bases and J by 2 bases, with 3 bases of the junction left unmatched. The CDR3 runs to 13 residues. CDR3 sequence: CASRPGQNYGYTF. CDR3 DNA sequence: TGTGCCAGCAGGCCGGGACAGAACTATGGCTACACCTTC.

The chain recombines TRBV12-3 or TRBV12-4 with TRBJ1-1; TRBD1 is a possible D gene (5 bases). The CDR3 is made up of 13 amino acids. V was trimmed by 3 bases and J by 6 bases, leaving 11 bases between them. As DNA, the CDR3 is TGTGCCAGCAGTTTCGGCAGGGTGGCTGAAGCTTTCTTT. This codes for CASSFGRVAEAFF.

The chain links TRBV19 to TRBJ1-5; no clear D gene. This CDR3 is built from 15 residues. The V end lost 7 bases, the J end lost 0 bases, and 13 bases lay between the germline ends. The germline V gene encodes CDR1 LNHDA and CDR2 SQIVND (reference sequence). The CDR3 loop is CASMSGRYSNQPQHF. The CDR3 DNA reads TGTGCCAGTATGTCCGGCAGGTATAGCAATCAGCCCCAGCATTTT.

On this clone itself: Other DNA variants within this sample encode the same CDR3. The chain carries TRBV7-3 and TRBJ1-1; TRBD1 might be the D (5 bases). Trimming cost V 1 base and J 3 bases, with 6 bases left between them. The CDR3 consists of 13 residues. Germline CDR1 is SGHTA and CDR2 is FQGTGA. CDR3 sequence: CASSLNRYTEAFF. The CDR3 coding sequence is TGTGCCAGCAGCTTAAACAGGTACACTGAAGCTTTCTTT.

Here the CDR3 reads CASSYVRNEKLFF. CDR3 sequence (DNA): TGTGCCAGCAGTTATGTCCGGAATGAAAAACTGTTTTTT. The J gene is TRBJ1-4, the V gene TRBV6-6; D is uncertain. The V end was cut by 3 bases, the J end by 5 bases, with 7 bases between. The CDR3 is 13 amino acids. Germline loops: CDR1 MNHNY, CDR2 SVGAGI (reference sequence).

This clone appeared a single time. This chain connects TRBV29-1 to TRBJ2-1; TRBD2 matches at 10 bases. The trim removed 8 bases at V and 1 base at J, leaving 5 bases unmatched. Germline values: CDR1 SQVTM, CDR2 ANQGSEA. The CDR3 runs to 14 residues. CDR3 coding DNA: TGCAGCACTCGACTAGCGGGTTCCTACAATGAGCAGTTCTTC. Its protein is CSTRLAGSYNEQFF.

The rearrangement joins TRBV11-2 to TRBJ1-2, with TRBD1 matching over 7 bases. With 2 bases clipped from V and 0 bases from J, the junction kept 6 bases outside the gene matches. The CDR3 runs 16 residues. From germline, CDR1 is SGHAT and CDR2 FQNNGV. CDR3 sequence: CASSLRGTASNYGYTF. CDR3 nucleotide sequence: TGTGCCAGCAGCTTAAGGGGGACAGCCTCTAACTATGGCTACACCTTC.

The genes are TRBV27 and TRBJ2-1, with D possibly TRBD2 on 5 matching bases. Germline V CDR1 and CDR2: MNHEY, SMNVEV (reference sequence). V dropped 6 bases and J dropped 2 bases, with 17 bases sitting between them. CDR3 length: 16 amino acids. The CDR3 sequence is CASRTSAGLTYNEQFF. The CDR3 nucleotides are TGTGCCAGCAGGACCTCGGCGGGTCTAACCTACAATGAGCAGTTCTTC.

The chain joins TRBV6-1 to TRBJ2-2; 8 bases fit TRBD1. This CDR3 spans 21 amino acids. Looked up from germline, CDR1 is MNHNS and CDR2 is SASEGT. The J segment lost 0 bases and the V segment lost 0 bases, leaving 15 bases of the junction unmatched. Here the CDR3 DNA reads TGTGCCAGCAGTGAAGCGTATCGAGGGACAGGCGCCTACACGAACACCGGGGAGCTGTTTTTT. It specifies CASSEAYRGTGAYTNTGELFF.

CDR3 amino acids: CASRGQGSNQPQHF. CDR3 bases: TGTGCCAGCAGGGGACAGGGTAGCAATCAGCCCCAGCATTTT. This chain links TRBV2 with TRBJ1-5; TRBD1 matches 9 bases. Germline V gene data show CDR1 as SNHLY and CDR2 as FYNNEI. With V trimmed by 6 bases and J by 0 bases, 0 bases remained unmatched. This CDR3 has 14 amino acids.

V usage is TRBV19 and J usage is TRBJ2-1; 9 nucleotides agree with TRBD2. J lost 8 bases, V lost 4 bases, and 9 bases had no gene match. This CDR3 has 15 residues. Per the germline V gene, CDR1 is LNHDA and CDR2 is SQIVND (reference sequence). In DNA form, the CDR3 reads TGTGCCAGTAGTACGCTAGCGGGAATAAGAGATGAGCAGTTCTTC. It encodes CASSTLAGIRDEQFF.

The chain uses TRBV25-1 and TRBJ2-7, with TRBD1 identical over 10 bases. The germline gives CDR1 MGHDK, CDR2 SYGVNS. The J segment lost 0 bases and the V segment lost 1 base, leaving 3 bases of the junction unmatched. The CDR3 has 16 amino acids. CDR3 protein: CASSELGDRGSYEQYF. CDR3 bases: TGTGCCAGCAGTGAATTGGGGGACAGGGGCTCCTACGAGCAGTACTTC.

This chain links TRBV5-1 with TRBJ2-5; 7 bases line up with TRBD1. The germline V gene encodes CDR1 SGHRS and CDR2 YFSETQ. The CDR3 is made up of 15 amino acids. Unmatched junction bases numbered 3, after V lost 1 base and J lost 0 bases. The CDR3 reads CASSLYDRDQETQYF. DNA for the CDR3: TGCGCCAGCAGCTTGTACGACAGGGACCAAGAGACCCAGTACTTC.

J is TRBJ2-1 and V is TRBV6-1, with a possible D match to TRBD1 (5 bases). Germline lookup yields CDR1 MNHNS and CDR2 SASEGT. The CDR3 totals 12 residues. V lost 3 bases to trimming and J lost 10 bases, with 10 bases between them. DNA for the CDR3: TGTGCCAGCAGTGAGGTGAGACAGGAGCAGTTCTTC. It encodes CASSEVRQEQFF.

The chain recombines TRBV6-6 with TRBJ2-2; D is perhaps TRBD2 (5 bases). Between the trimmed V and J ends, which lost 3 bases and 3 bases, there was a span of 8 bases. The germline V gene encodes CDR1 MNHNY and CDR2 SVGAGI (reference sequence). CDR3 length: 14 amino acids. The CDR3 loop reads CASSYQEDTGELFF. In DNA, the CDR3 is TGTGCCAGCAGTTATCAGGAGGACACCGGGGAGCTGTTTTTT.